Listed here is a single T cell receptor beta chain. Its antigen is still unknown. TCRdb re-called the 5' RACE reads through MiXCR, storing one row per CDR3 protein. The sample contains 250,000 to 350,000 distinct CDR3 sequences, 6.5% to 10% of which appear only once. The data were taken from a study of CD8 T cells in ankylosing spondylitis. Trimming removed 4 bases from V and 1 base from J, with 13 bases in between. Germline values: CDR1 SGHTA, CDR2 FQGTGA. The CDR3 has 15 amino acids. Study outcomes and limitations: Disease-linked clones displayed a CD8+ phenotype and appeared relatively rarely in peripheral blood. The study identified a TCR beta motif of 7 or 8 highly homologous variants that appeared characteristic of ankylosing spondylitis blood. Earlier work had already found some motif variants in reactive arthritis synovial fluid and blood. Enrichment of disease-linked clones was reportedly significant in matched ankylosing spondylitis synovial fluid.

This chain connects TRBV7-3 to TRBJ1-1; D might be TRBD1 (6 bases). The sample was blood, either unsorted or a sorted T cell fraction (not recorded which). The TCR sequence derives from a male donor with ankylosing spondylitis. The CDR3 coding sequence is TGTGCCAGCAGCTCTTCCGGGACAAAGAACACTGAAGCTTTCTTT. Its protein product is CASSSSGTKNTEAFF.